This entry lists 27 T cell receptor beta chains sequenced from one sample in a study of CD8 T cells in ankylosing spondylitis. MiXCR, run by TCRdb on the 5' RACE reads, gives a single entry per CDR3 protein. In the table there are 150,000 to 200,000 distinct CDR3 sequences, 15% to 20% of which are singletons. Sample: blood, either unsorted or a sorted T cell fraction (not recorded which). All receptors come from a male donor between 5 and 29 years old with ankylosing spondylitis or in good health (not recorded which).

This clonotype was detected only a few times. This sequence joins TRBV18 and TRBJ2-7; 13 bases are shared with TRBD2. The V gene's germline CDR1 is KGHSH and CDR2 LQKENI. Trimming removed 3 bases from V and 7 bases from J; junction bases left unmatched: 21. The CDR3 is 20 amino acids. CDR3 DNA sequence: TGTGCCAGCTCACCCCCCTTTGGACAGGGCACTAGCGGGAGGGCCGGGGAGCAGTACGTC. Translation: CASSPPFGQGTSGRAGEQYV.

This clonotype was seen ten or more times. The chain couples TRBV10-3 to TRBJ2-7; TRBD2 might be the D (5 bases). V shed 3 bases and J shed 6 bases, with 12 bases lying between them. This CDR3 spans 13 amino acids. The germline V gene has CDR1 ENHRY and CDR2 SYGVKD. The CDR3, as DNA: TGTGCCATCAGTGACTCGGGGAGTTTCGAGCAGTACGTC. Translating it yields CAISDSGSFEQYV.

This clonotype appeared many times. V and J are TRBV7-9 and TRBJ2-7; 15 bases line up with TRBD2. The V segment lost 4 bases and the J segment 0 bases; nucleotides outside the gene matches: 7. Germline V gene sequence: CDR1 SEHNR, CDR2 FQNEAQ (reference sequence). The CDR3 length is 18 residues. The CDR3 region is CASSSGLAGGKSSYEQYV. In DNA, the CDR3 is TGTGCCAGCAGCTCGGGACTAGCGGGAGGAAAAAGCTCCTACGAGCAGTACGTC.

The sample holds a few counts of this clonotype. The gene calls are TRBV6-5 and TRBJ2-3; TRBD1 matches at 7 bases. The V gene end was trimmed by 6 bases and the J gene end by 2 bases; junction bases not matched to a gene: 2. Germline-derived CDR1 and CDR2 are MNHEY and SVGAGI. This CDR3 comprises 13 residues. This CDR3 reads CASRGQNTDTQYF. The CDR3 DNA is TGTGCCAGCAGGGGACAGAACACAGATACGCAGTATTTT.

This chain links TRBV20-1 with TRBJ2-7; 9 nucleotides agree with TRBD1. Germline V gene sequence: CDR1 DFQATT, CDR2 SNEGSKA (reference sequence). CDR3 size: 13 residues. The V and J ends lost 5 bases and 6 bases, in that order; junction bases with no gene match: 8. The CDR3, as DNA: TGCAGTGCTCGACAGGGGGGTGGTTTCGAGCAGTACGTC. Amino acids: CSARQGGGFEQYV.

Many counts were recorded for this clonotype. DNA for the CDR3: TGTGCCAGCAGCCAAGATCCGCGGGGATGGTATACGCAGTATTTT. Protein: CASSQDPRGWYTQYF. The chain couples TRBV3-1 to TRBJ2-3; D perhaps matches TRBD2 (6 bases). CDR1 and CDR2 from the germline V gene are LGHDT and YNNKEL (reference sequence). The CDR3 is 15 amino acids. V shed 0 bases and J shed 7 bases, with 14 bases lying between them.

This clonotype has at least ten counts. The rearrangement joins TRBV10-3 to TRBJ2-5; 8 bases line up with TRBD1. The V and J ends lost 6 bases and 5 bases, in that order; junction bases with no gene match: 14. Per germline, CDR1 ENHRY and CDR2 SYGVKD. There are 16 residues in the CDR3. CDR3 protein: CAISAPNRQGSETQYF. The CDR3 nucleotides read TGTGCCATCAGCGCACCGAACCGACAGGGGAGTGAGACCCAGTACTTC.

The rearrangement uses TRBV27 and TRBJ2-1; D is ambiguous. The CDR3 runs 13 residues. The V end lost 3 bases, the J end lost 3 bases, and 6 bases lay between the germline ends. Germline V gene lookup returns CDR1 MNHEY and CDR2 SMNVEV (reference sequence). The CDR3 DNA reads TGTGCCAGCAGTTTGGTAAGCTACAATGAGCAGTTCTTC. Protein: CASSLVSYNEQFF.

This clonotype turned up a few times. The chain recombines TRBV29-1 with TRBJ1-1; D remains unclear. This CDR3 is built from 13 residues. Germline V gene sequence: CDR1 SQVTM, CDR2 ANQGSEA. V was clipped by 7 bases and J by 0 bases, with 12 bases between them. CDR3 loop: CSAVRPLNTEAFF. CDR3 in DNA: TGCAGCGCAGTCCGCCCCCTGAACACTGAAGCTTTCTTT.

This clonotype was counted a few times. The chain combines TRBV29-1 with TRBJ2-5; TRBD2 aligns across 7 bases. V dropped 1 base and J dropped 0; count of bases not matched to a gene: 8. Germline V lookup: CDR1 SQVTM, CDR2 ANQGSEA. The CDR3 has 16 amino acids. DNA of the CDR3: TGCAGCGTTGAAGGGCTAGCGGAAATGTACCAAGAGACCCAGTACTTC. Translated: CSVEGLAEMYQETQYF. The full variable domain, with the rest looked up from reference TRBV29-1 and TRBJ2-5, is SAVISQKPSRDICQRGTSLTIQCQVDSQVTMMFWYRQQPGQSLTLIATANQGSEATYESGFVIDKFPISRPNLTFSTLTVSNMSPEDSSIYLCSVEGLAEMYQETQYFGPGTRLLVL.

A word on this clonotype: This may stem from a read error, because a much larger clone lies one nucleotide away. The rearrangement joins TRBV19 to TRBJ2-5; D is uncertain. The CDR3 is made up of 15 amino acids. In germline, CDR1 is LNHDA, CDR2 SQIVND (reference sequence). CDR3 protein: CASSIGAAYQEIQYF. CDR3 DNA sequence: TGTGCCAGTAGTATTGGCGCGGCGTACCAAGAGATCCAGTACTTC.

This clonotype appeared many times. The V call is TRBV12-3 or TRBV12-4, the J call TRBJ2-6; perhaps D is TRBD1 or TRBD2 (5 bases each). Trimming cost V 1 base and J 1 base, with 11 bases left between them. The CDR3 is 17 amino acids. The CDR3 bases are TGTGCCAGCAGTTTAGGACGGGGCGATTCTGGGGCCAACGTCCTGACTTTC. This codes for CASSLGRGDSGANVLTF.

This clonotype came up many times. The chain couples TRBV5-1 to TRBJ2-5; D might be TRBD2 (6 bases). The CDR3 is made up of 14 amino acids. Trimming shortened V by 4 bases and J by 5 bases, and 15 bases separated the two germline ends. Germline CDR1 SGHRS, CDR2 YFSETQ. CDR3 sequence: CASSGTGVWETQYF. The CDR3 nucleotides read TGCGCCAGCAGCGGGACTGGGGTCTGGGAGACCCAGTACTTC.

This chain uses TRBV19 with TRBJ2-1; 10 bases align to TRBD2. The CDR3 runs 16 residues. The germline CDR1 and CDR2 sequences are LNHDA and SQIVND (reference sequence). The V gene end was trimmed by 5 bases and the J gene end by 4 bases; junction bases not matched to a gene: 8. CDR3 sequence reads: CASSPTSGVRYNEQFF. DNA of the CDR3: TGTGCCAGTAGTCCCACTAGCGGGGTGAGATACAATGAGCAGTTCTTC.

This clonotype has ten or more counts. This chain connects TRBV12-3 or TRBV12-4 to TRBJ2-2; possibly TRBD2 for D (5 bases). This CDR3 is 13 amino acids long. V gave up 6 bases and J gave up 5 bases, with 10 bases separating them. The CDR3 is CASSPGLTGELFF. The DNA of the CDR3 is TGTGCCAGCAGCCCGGGATTGACCGGGGAGCTGTTTTTT.

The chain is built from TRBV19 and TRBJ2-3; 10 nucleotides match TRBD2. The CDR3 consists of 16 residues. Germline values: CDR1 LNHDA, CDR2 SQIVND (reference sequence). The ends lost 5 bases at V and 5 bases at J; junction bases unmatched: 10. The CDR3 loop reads CASSARAGGPGDTQYF. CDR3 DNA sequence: TGTGCCAGTAGTGCCCGAGCGGGAGGGCCGGGAGATACGCAGTATTTT.

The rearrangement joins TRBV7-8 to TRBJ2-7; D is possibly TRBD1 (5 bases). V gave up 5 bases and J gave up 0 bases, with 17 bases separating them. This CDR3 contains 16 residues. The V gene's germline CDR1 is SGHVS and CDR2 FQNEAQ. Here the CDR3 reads CASSPKRTKSSYEQYF. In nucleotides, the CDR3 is TGTGCCAGCAGCCCAAAACGGACAAAAAGCTCCTACGAGCAGTACTTC. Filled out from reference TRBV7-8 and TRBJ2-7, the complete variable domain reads GAGVSQSPRYKVAKRGQDVALRCDPISGHVSLFWYQQALGQGPEFLTYFQNEAQLDKSGLPSDRFFAERPEGSVSTLKIQRTQQEDSAVYLCASSPKRTKSSYEQYFGPGTRLTVT.

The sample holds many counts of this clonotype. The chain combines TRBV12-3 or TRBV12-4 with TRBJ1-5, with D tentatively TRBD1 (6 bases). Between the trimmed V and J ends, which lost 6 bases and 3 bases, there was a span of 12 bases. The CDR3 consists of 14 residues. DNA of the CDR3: TGTGCCAGCAGCCCTGACAGGCTCAATCAGCCCCAGCATTTT. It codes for CASSPDRLNQPQHF.

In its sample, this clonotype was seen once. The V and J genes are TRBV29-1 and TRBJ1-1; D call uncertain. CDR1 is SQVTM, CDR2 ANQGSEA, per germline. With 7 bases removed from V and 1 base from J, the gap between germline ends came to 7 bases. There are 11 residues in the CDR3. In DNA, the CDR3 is TGCAGCGGAAATGAGAACACTGAAGCTTTCTTT. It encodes CSGNENTEAFF.

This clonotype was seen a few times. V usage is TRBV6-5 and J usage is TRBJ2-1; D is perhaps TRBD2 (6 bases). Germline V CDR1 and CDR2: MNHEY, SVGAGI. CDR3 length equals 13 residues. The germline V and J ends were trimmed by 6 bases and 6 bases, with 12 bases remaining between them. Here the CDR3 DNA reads TGTGCCAGCAGCCAACAGACTAGCAATGAGCAGTTCTTC. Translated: CASSQQTSNEQFF.

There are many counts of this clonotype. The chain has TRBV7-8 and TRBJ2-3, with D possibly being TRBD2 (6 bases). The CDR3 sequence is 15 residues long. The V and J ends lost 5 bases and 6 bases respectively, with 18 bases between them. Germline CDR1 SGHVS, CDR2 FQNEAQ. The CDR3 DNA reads TGTGCCAGCAGCGCGCGAACTCGGGGGACGGATACGCAGTATTTT. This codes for CASSARTRGTDTQYF.

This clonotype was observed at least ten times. This CDR3 reads CSVSSGTDNQPQHF. In DNA form, the CDR3 reads TGCAGCGTATCCTCTGGGACGGACAATCAGCCCCAGCATTTT. The J gene is TRBJ1-5, the V gene TRBV29-1, with D possibly TRBD1 on 5 matching bases. The CDR3 runs to 14 residues. Germline V gene data show CDR1 as SQVTM and CDR2 as ANQGSEA. The V end was cut by 6 bases, the J end by 3 bases, with 15 bases between.

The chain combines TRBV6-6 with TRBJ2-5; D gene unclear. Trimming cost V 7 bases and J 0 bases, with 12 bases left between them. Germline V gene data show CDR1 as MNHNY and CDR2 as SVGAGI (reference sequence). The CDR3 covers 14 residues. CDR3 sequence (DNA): TGTGCCAGCATAACGGACGGTTACCAAGAGACCCAGTACTTC. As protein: CASITDGYQETQYF.

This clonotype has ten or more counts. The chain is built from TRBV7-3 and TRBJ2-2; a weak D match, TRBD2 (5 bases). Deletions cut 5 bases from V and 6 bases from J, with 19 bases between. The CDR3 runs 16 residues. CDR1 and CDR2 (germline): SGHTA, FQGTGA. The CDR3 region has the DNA TGTGCCAGCAGCCGGCGTCTCCTAGCCGACGCCGGGGAGCTGTTTTTT. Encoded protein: CASSRRLLADAGELFF.

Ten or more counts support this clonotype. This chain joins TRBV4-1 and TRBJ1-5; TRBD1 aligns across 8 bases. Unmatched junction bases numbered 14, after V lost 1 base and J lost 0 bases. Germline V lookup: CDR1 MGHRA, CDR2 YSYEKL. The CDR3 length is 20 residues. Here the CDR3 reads CASSQAVGQGGQNSNQPQHF. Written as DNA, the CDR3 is TGCGCCAGCAGCCAAGCGGTAGGACAGGGAGGGCAGAATAGCAATCAGCCCCAGCATTTT.

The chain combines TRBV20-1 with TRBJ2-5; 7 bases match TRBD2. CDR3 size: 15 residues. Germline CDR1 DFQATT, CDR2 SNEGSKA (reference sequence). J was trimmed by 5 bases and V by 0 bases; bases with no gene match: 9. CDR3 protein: CSARDGAGEMETQYF. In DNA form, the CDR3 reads TGCAGTGCTAGAGATGGTGCGGGAGAAATGGAGACCCAGTACTTC.

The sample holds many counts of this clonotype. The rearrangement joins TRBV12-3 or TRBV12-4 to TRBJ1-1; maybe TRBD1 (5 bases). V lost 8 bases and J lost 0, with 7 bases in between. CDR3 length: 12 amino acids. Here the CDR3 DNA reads TGTGCCAGCGAGGGGTTGAACACTGAAGCTTTCTTT. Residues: CASEGLNTEAFF.